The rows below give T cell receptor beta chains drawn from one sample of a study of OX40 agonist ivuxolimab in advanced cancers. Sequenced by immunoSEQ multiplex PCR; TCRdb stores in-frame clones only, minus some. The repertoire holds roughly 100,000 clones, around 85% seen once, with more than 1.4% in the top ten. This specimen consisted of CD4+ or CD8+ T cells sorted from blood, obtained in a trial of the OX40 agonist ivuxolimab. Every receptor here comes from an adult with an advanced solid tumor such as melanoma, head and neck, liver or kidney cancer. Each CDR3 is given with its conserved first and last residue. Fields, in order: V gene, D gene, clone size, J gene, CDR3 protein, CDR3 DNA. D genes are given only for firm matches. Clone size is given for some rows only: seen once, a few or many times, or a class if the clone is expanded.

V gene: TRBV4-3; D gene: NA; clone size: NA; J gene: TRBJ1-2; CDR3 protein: CASSQDQPTVAGGYTF; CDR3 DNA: TGCGCCAGCAGCCAAGATCAGCCGACAGTCGCGGGAGGCTACACCTTC
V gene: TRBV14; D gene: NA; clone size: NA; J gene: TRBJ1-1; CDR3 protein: CASSQGRGGTEAFF; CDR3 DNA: TGTGCCAGCAGCCAAGGGAGGGGCGGCACTGAAGCTTTCTTT
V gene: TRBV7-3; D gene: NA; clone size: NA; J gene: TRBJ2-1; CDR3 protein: CASSLGNEQFF; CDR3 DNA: TGTGCCAGCAGCCTAGGGAATGAGCAGTTCTTC
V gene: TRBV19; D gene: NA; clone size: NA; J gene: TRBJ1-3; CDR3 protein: CASSIAGSTIYF; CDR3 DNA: TGTGCCAGTAGTATCGCAGGGAGCACCATATATTTT
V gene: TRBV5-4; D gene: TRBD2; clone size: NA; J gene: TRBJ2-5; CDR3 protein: CASSLISGGLQETQYF; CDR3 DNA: TGTGCCAGCAGCCTCATTAGCGGGGGACTCCAAGAGACCCAGTACTTC
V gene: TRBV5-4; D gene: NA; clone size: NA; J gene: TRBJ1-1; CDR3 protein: CASSLGGNTEAFF; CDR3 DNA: TGTGCCAGCAGCTTGGGGGGGAACACTGAAGCTTTCTTT
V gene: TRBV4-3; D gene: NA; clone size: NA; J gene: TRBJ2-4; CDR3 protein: CASSQDMARVNIQYF; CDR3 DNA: TGCGCCAGCAGCCAAGATATGGCGAGGGTAAACATTCAGTACTTC
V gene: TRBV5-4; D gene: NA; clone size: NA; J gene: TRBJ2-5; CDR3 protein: CASSLILSAFGETQYF; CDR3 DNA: TGTGCCAGCAGCTTAATTTTAAGCGCTTTCGGGGAGACCCAGTACTTC
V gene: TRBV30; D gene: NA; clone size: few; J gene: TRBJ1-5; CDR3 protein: CAWSVTPNQPQHF; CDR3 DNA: TGTGCCTGGAGTGTAACACCTAATCAGCCCCAGCATTTT
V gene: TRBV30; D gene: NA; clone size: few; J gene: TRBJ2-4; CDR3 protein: CACDTLRRNIQYF; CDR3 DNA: TGTGCCTGCGACACCCTCCGCAGGAACATTCAGTACTTC
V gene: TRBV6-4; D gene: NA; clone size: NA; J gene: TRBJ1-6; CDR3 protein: CASSEGRGEGGYNSPLHF; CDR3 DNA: TGTGCCAGCAGTGAAGGGCGAGGGGAAGGGGGCTATAATTCACCCCTCCACTTT
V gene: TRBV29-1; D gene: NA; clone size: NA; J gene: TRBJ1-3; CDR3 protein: CSVSQGQGNTIYF; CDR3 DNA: TGCAGCGTCTCGCAGGGTCAAGGAAACACCATATATTTT
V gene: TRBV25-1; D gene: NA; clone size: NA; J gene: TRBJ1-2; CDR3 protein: CASSGGTTYTF; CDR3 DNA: TGTGCCAGCAGTGGGGGCACTACTTACACCTTC
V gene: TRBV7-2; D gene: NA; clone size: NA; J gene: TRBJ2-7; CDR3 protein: CASSLASVSSYEQYF; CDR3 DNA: TGTGCCAGCAGCTTAGCGTCGGTAAGCTCCTACGAGCAGTACTTC
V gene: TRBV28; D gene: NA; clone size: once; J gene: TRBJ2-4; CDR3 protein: CASSLGGQVAKNIQYF; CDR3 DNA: TGTGCCAGCAGTTTAGGTGGACAAGTAGCCAAAAACATTCAGTACTTC